The 20 T cell receptor beta chains below all came from one sample that was sequenced in a study of T cell changes during pregnancy in multiple sclerosis. Method: immunoSEQ multiplex PCR; TCRdb's copy keeps in-frame clones and lacks some. The sample comprises under 110,000 clones, 75% to 95% of which are singletons, and 3.1% rests with the top ten. This specimen consisted of peripheral blood, obtained in the second trimester of pregnancy. Receptors originate from a female donor with multiple sclerosis, enrolled in a pregnancy study.

The rearrangement links TRBV30 to TRBJ2-6; possible D gene TRBD2, 5 bases. V was cut by 6 bases and J by 0 bases, with 12 bases left in between. This CDR3 contains 15 residues. Germline loops: CDR1 GTSNPN, CDR2 SVGIG (reference sequence). In DNA form, the CDR3 reads TGTGCCTGCGATGCTGGGAGCTCTGGGGCCAACGTCCTGACTTTC. This translates into CACDAGSSGANVLTF.

The CDR3 loop is CASSLISGRTYNEQFF. The CDR3 nucleotides read TGTGCCAGCAGTTTAATTAGCGGGAGGACCTACAATGAGCAGTTCTTC. V and J are TRBV27 and TRBJ2-1; 10 positions agree with TRBD2. The CDR3 consists of 16 residues. The germline V gene encodes CDR1 MNHEY and CDR2 SMNVEV (reference sequence). Germline trimming cut 2 bases from V and 2 bases from J; bases unmatched to any gene: 3.

This clone was counted a single time. The chain carries TRBV18 and TRBJ1-2, with TRBD1 identical over 7 bases. The V segment lost 0 bases and the J segment 4 bases; nucleotides outside the gene matches: 14. The germline V gene has CDR1 KGHSH and CDR2 LQKENI. This CDR3 is 18 amino acids long. The CDR3 DNA sequence: TGTGCCAGCTCACCACCGGGAAGAGAAGCAGGGGGAGTCTATGGCTACACCTTC. This translates into CASSPPGREAGGVYGYTF.

This chain links TRBV6-6 with TRBJ2-7; D is unresolved. Germline V CDR1 and CDR2: MNHNY, SVGAGI (reference sequence). The CDR3 has 12 amino acids. Trimming took 7 bases from V and 7 from J, leaving 14 bases between them. CDR3 amino acids: CASTPSPREQYF. Written as DNA, the CDR3 is TGTGCCAGCACACCCAGTCCGAGGGAGCAGTACTTC.

The chain combines TRBV27 with TRBJ2-7; 7 bases line up with TRBD1. The CDR3 extends over 14 amino acids. Germline V gives CDR1 MNHEY, CDR2 SMNVEV (reference sequence). Unmatched junction bases numbered 9, after V lost 5 bases and J lost 5 bases. The DNA for the CDR3 is TGTGCCAGCAGTCCCCAGACAGGGTGGCACGAGCAGTACTTC. Protein sequence: CASSPQTGWHEQYF.

This clone was detected only once. J is TRBJ2-1 and V is TRBV18; weak D call: TRBD2 (5 bases). The germline CDR1 and CDR2 sequences are KGHSH and LQKENI. The CDR3 is 13 amino acids. V gave up 3 bases and J gave up 10 bases, with 13 bases separating them. CDR3 in DNA: TGTGCCAGCTCACCCTTGGACTCTACAGAGCAGTTCTTC. It encodes CASSPLDSTEQFF.

J is TRBJ1-5 and V is TRBV4-2; D may be TRBD1 (6 bases). The CDR3 has 14 residues. Germline loops: CDR1 LGHNA, CDR2 YNFKEQ. Between the trimmed V and J ends, which lost 2 bases and 10 bases, there was a span of 15 bases. CDR3 in amino acids: CASSQTSGTSPQHF. CDR3 nucleotides: TGTGCCAGCAGCCAAACGTCCGGGACATCTCCCCAGCATTTT.

The rearrangement joins TRBV19 to TRBJ2-5; D might be TRBD1 (6 bases). Germline loops: CDR1 LNHDA, CDR2 SQIVND (reference sequence). The CDR3 loop spans 14 amino acids. Trimming left V 3 bases short and J 1 base short, with 9 bases between. CDR3 loop: CASSISGAQETQYF. The CDR3 DNA sequence: TGTGCCAGTAGTATTTCAGGGGCCCAAGAGACCCAGTACTTC.

The chain uses TRBV5-1 and TRBJ2-1, with D possibly TRBD2 on 5 matching bases. Deletions cut 4 bases from V and 3 bases from J, with 23 bases between. CDR3 length equals 18 residues. Germline assignment: CDR1 SGHRS and CDR2 YFSETQ. In nucleotides, the CDR3 is TGCGCCAGCAGCCTGCCGGTAGCGCCACGGACGAACTACAATGAGCAGTTCTTC. Translation: CASSLPVAPRTNYNEQFF.

In its sample, this clone was seen once. The V gene is TRBV28, the J gene TRBJ1-1, with D perhaps TRBD1 (5 bases). This CDR3 is 15 amino acids long. Deletions cut 1 base from V and 5 bases from J, with 14 bases between. Germline V gene data show CDR1 as MDHEN and CDR2 as SYDVKM. CDR3 protein: CASSLFSGGFTEAFF. The CDR3 DNA reads as TGTGCCAGCAGTTTATTTAGCGGGGGGTTTACTGAAGCTTTCTTT.

The chain is built from TRBV11-2 and TRBJ2-7; a weak D match, TRBD1 (5 bases). The CDR3 is 15 residues long. V was clipped by 0 bases and J by 7 bases, with 16 bases between them. Germline CDR1 reads SGHAT; CDR2 reads FQNNGV. CDR3: CASSLDLAGSGEQYF. The CDR3, as DNA: TGTGCCAGCAGCTTAGATCTGGCAGGGTCAGGAGAGCAGTACTTC.

The rearrangement links TRBV21-1 to TRBJ2-7; the listed D gene, TRBD2, was not tested against the DNA. TRBV21-1 is assigned pseudogene status. The length of the CDR3 is 13 residues. This chain's CDR3 is CASSKGYFPEQYF. DNA for the CDR3: TGTGCCAGCAGCAAAGGGTACTTTCCCGAGCAGTACTTC.

The chain uses TRBV11-2 and TRBJ1-1; no reliable D call. CDR3 length: 13 residues. CDR1 is SGHAT and CDR2 is FQNNGV in the germline V gene. Trimming took off 4 bases at V and 0 bases at J, with 6 bases between the two ends. The CDR3 DNA is TGTGCCAGCAGCTGGCAAATGAACACTGAAGCTTTCTTT. The encoded protein is CASSWQMNTEAFF.

V and J are TRBV27 and TRBJ1-1; D remains ambiguous. V was pared by 3 bases and J by 1 base, with 9 bases between. CDR1 and CDR2 from the germline V gene are MNHEY and SMNVEV (reference sequence). This CDR3 is 14 amino acids long. The CDR3 DNA reads as TGTGCCAGCAGTTTCTTACGGGAGAACACTGAAGCTTTCTTT. Translated, it gives CASSFLRENTEAFF.

The chain is built from TRBV19 and TRBJ1-1; D is unresolved. The CDR3 extends over 15 amino acids. The V and J ends lost 0 bases and 1 base respectively, with 9 bases between them. Germline values: CDR1 LNHDA, CDR2 SQIVND (reference sequence). CDR3 protein: CASSIDSAANTEAFF. The CDR3 DNA follows: TGTGCCAGTAGTATAGATTCGGCGGCGAACACTGAAGCTTTCTTT.

The chain links TRBV5-1 to TRBJ2-5; possibly TRBD1 for D (5 bases). Between the trimmed V and J ends, which lost 0 bases and 1 base, there was a span of 10 bases. The CDR3 sequence is 15 residues long. Germline V gene sequence: CDR1 SGHRS, CDR2 YFSETQ. CDR3 protein: CASSLEGQIQETQYF. The CDR3 coding sequence is TGCGCCAGCAGCTTGGAGGGGCAGATCCAAGAGACCCAGTACTTC.

This rearrangement joins TRBV19 to TRBJ2-5, with a weak D call TRBD1 (6 bases). Germline CDR1 LNHDA, CDR2 SQIVND (reference sequence). This CDR3 comprises 14 residues. V was clipped by 4 bases and J by 5 bases, with 14 bases between them. The CDR3 spells CASSRQVLGETQYF. CDR3 coding DNA: TGTGCCAGTAGTAGACAGGTTCTGGGGGAGACCCAGTACTTC.

The rearrangement joins TRBV28 to TRBJ2-5, with TRBD2 matching 7 bases. The V gene end was trimmed by 5 bases and the J gene end by 9 bases; junction bases not matched to a gene: 12. The CDR3 length is 14 residues. CDR1 and CDR2 from the germline V gene are MDHEN and SYDVKM. Here the CDR3 reads CASSRSGGVWAQYF. In DNA, the CDR3 is TGTGCCAGCAGTAGGAGTGGGGGGGTTTGGGCCCAGTACTTC.

In this sample, this clone turned up once. This rearrangement joins TRBV19 to TRBJ2-6; D call uncertain. The V end lost 6 bases, the J end lost 1 base, and 10 bases lay between the germline ends. CDR3 length: 15 residues. CDR1 is LNHDA and CDR2 is SQIVND in the germline V gene (reference sequence). This chain's CDR3 is CASRPTTSGANVLTF. CDR3 nucleotides: TGTGCCAGTAGACCTACTACGTCTGGGGCCAACGTCCTGACTTTC.

This rearrangement joins TRBV27 to TRBJ2-7; D is unresolved. The V end lost 3 bases, the J end lost 3 bases, and 12 bases lay between the germline ends. CDR3 size: 14 residues. Germline V CDR1 and CDR2: MNHEY, SMNVEV (reference sequence). CDR3 sequence (DNA): TGTGCCAGCAGTTTTTCTGGTAGCTTCTACGAGCAGTACTTC. Its protein is CASSFSGSFYEQYF.